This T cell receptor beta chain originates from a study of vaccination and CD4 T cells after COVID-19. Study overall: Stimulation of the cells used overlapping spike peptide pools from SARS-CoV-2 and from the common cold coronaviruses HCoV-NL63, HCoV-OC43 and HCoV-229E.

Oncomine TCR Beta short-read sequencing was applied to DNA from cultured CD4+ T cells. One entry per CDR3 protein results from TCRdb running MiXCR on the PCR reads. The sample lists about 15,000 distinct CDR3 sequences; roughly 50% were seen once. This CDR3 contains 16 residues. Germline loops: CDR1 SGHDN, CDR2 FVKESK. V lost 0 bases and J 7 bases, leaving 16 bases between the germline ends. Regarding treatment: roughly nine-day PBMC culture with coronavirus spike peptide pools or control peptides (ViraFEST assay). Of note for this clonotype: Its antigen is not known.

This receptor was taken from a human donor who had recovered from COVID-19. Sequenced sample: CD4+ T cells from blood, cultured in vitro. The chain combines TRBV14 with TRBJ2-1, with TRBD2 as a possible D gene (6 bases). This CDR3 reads CASSQELGGYRNEQFF. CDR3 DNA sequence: TGTGCCAGCAGCCAAGAACTTGGGGGGTACAGGAATGAGCAGTTCTTC.